Shown below are 29 T cell receptor beta chains from a single sample sequenced in a study of HIV-infected patients and healthy controls. One entry per CDR3 protein results from TCRdb running MiXCR on the 5' RACE reads. The profile covers 65,000 to 70,000 distinct CDR3 sequences, with 16% appearing a single time and 5.5% to 6% taken by the ten largest. The specimen sequenced was CD4+ T cells from blood. The receptors derive from a human donor in good health.

This clonotype has just a few counts. This rearrangement joins TRBV25-1 to TRBJ1-6; possibly TRBD1 for D (5 bases). The V end lost 3 bases, the J end lost 0 bases, and 15 bases lay between the germline ends. The CDR3 length is 18 residues. CDR1 MGHDK and CDR2 SYGVNS come from the germline V gene. CDR3 DNA: TGTGCCAGCAGTGATGGGGCCCTTTCGAGCTCCTATAATTCACCCCTCCACTTT. Protein product: CASSDGALSSSYNSPLHF.

This clonotype came up many times. V and J are TRBV7-2 and TRBJ2-4; 8 bases are a match to TRBD2. The J segment lost 0 bases and the V segment lost 0 bases, leaving 7 bases of the junction unmatched. In germline, CDR1 is SGHTA, CDR2 FQGNSA. This CDR3 region has 18 residues. The CDR3 sequence is CASSLAGSGGLAKNIQYF. DNA of the CDR3: TGTGCCAGCAGCTTAGCCGGCTCGGGGGGGCTAGCCAAAAACATTCAGTACTTC.

V and J are TRBV24-1 and TRBJ2-1; D unresolved. Between the trimmed V and J ends, which lost 5 bases and 8 bases, there was a span of 18 bases. Germline V lookup: CDR1 KGHDR, CDR2 SFDVKD. The CDR3 has 15 residues. In DNA form, the CDR3 reads TGTGCCACCAGTGGTGGATTGAGTGCCAAGGATGAGCAGTTCTTC. This gives the protein CATSGGLSAKDEQFF.

This chain connects TRBV4-3 to TRBJ2-5; 8 nucleotides line up with TRBD1. The ends lost 3 bases at V and 5 bases at J; junction bases unmatched: 8. The CDR3 runs to 15 residues. Germline V gene sequence: CDR1 LGHNA, CDR2 YSLEER. The CDR3 nucleotides read TGCGCCAGCAGCCACCAGGGGGCTCGGGAGGAGACCCAGTACTTC. Protein sequence: CASSHQGAREETQYF.

This clonotype showed up just a few times. This chain uses TRBV19 with TRBJ2-7; TRBD1 matches 8 bases. The trim removed 5 bases at V and 5 bases at J, leaving 5 bases unmatched. The CDR3 runs 13 residues. Germline lookup yields CDR1 LNHDA and CDR2 SQIVND (reference sequence). CDR3 coding DNA: TGTGCCAGTAGTCGACAGGGGAACGACGAGCAGTACTTC. As protein: CASSRQGNDEQYF.

This clonotype came up a few times. The V and J genes are TRBV2 and TRBJ2-7, with 7 positions matching TRBD1. The V gene end was trimmed by 7 bases and the J gene end by 1 base; junction bases not matched to a gene: 7. The CDR3 spans 14 residues. CDR1 and CDR2 from the germline V gene are SNHLY and FYNNEI. The CDR3 here is CASIRTGQSYEQYF. In nucleotides, the CDR3 is TGTGCCAGCATCCGAACGGGACAGTCCTACGAGCAGTACTTC.

This clonotype has a handful of counts. V usage is TRBV7-2 and J usage is TRBJ1-5, with unresolved D. Trimming took 1 base from V and 7 from J, leaving 5 bases between them. Germline assignment: CDR1 SGHTA and CDR2 FQGNSA. This CDR3 has 12 amino acids. The CDR3 DNA is TGTGCCAGCAGCTTAGGGCAACAGCCCCAGCATTTT. This encodes CASSLGQQPQHF.

V usage is TRBV5-8 and J usage is TRBJ1-4; 8 bases agree with TRBD1. The CDR3 runs to 14 residues. The V segment lost 0 bases and the J segment 8 bases; nucleotides outside the gene matches: 3. CDR1 SGHTS and CDR2 YDEGEE come from the germline V gene. The DNA of the CDR3 is TGTGCCAGCAGCTTGGCAGGGGGCGGCGAAAAACTGTTTTTT. This sequence encodes CASSLAGGGEKLFF.

This clonotype was seen a few times. The genes are TRBV18 and TRBJ1-4; 7 bases align to TRBD1. The germline V gene encodes CDR1 KGHSH and CDR2 LQKENI. There are 17 residues in the CDR3. V lost 5 bases to trimming and J lost 0 bases; unmatched junction nucleotides: 9. The CDR3 loop is CASSVDRNSATNEKLFF. DNA for the CDR3: TGTGCCAGCTCAGTGGACAGGAACAGTGCAACTAATGAAAAACTGTTTTTT.

In its sample, this clonotype was seen a few times. V and J are TRBV6-5 and TRBJ1-4; D is possibly TRBD1 (5 bases). The CDR3 totals 13 residues. The V end lost 2 bases, the J end lost 10 bases, and 11 bases lay between the germline ends. Looked up from germline, CDR1 is MNHEY and CDR2 is SVGAGI. CDR3 nucleotide sequence: TGTGCCAGCAGTTACAAACCGGGGACAAAACTGTTTTTT. Its protein is CASSYKPGTKLFF.

J is TRBJ2-5 and V is TRBV7-2; perhaps TRBD2 as D (6 bases). CDR3 length: 14 amino acids. V lost 6 bases, J lost 1 base, and 12 bases lay in between. CDR1 and CDR2 (germline): SGHTA, FQGNSA. CDR3 nucleotides: TGTGCCAGCAGAAGGAGGGCCGCCCAAGAGACCCAGTACTTC. It yields the protein CASRRRAAQETQYF.

The V gene is TRBV5-1, the J gene TRBJ1-4; D unresolved. CDR3 length: 16 amino acids. The germline gives CDR1 SGHRS, CDR2 YFSETQ. V dropped 4 bases and J dropped 8 bases, with 21 bases sitting between them. Here the CDR3 reads CASSPIGAYSREKLFF. The DNA of the CDR3 is TGCGCCAGCAGCCCGATCGGAGCATACTCTCGGGAAAAACTGTTTTTT.

The rearrangement joins TRBV19 to TRBJ2-3; 12 nucleotides align to TRBD2. From germline, CDR1 is LNHDA and CDR2 SQIVND (reference sequence). Losses at the gene ends were 3 bases for V and 5 bases for J; bases not matched to a gene: 9. The CDR3 runs to 17 residues. The CDR3 DNA reads as TGTGCCAGTAGTATGTCCCCTCTAGCGGGGGGGGTAGATACGCAGTATTTT. Protein product: CASSMSPLAGGVDTQYF. The full variable domain, rest sourced from reference TRBV19 and TRBJ2-3, is DGGITQSPKYLFRKEGQNVTLSCEQNLNHDAMYWYRQDPGQGLRLIYYSQIVNDFQKGDIAEGYSVSREKKESFPLTVTSAQKNPTAFYLCASSMSPLAGGVDTQYFGPGTRLTVL.

This clonotype was seen only a few times. The CDR3 DNA reads TGTGCCAGCAGCCCCCAGGGACAGGGAGGCGGCTACACCTTC. Translation: CASSPQGQGGGYTF. This rearrangement joins TRBV6-5 to TRBJ1-2; 9 bases are a match to TRBD1. Germline loops: CDR1 MNHEY, CDR2 SVGAGI. The CDR3 totals 14 residues. With 6 bases clipped from V and 8 bases from J, the junction kept 10 bases outside the gene matches.

This clonotype showed up just a few times. The chain uses TRBV6-2 or TRBV6-3 and TRBJ2-4; 7 positions agree with TRBD2. Germline loops: CDR1 MNHEY, CDR2 SVGEGT. This CDR3 has 11 residues. V lost 5 bases and J lost 10; bases outside the gene matches: 2. CDR3 loop: CASSHGGIQYF. In DNA, the CDR3 is TGTGCCAGCAGTCACGGGGGGATTCAGTACTTC.

For the CDR3, the DNA is TGCAGTGCTTTACTAATAAGCGGGGGGGCCCGGAATGAGCAGTTCTTC. Protein sequence: CSALLISGGARNEQFF. This sequence joins TRBV20-1 and TRBJ2-1; the match to TRBD2 covers 10 bases. This CDR3 region has 16 residues. The germline V gene has CDR1 DFQATT and CDR2 SNEGSKA (reference sequence). The J segment lost 7 bases and the V segment lost 5 bases, leaving 14 bases of the junction unmatched.

The rearrangement uses TRBV5-6 and TRBJ2-7, with 9 positions matching TRBD2. Germline values: CDR1 SGHDT, CDR2 YYEEEE. With V trimmed by 1 base and J by 3 bases, 5 bases remained unmatched. The CDR3 covers 15 residues. The CDR3 loop reads CASSLRSSGIYEQYF. Written as DNA, the CDR3 is TGTGCCAGCAGCTTGCGGTCTAGCGGGATCTACGAGCAGTACTTC.

This clonotype was recorded at least ten times. The chain couples TRBV20-1 to TRBJ2-4, with D possibly being TRBD2 (6 bases). There are 13 residues in the CDR3. Trimming removed 5 bases at V and 10 bases at J, with 18 bases between. Germline V gives CDR1 DFQATT, CDR2 SNEGSKA (reference sequence). Here the CDR3 DNA reads TGCAGTGCTCCCAGGGACGGGGGAATGATTCAGTACTTC. It codes for CSAPRDGGMIQYF.

This clonotype was seen a few times. The chain couples TRBV6-5 to TRBJ1-1, with 8 bases identical to TRBD1. The CDR3 totals 15 residues. Trimming cost V 2 bases and J 3 bases; bases outside gene matches: 5. CDR1 and CDR2 from the germline V gene are MNHEY and SVGAGI. CDR3 sequence (DNA): TGTGCCAGCAGTTACGGGGACAGGTGGGACACTGAAGCTTTCTTT. The encoded protein is CASSYGDRWDTEAFF.

This clonotype was counted a few times. The V gene is TRBV4-1, the J gene TRBJ2-5; D not resolved. Germline V gene lookup returns CDR1 MGHRA and CDR2 YSYEKL. This CDR3 contains 17 residues. V was pared by 0 bases and J by 7 bases, with 21 bases between. The CDR3, as DNA: TGCGCCAGCAGCCAAGATGAGCAGACAAATCCATTCCGGACCCAGTACTTC. Protein: CASSQDEQTNPFRTQYF.

The V and J genes are TRBV6-2 or TRBV6-3 and TRBJ1-5; 7 nucleotides match TRBD1. The germline V gene encodes CDR1 MNHEY and CDR2 SVGEGT. The CDR3 contains 14 residues. V lost 4 bases to trimming and J lost 4 bases; unmatched junction nucleotides: 4. CDR3: CASSSDRENQPQHF. The CDR3 DNA reads as TGTGCCAGCAGTTCCGACAGGGAGAATCAGCCCCAGCATTTT.

There are a few counts of this clonotype. The rearrangement joins TRBV21-1 to TRBJ1-2. TRBV21-1 is annotated as a pseudogene. CDR3 length equals 15 residues. The CDR3 loop reads CASSTLRGIYDGYTF. The CDR3 DNA is TGTGCCAGCAGCACCCTCAGAGGAATCTATGATGGCTACACCTTC.

This clonotype was recorded a few times. The chain uses TRBV20-1 and TRBJ1-5, with TRBD1 matching over 7 bases. The germline CDR1 and CDR2 sequences are DFQATT and SNEGSKA (reference sequence). The length of the CDR3 is 14 residues. V was pared by 6 bases and J by 2 bases, with 7 bases of the junction left unmatched. The CDR3 loop is CSAEARGGNQPQHF. CDR3 nucleotides: TGCAGTGCGGAGGCCAGGGGGGGCAATCAGCCCCAGCATTTT.

This clonotype was detected a few times. V usage is TRBV6-2 or TRBV6-3 and J usage is TRBJ2-1; 11 bases agree with TRBD1. The CDR3 is made up of 16 amino acids. V lost 3 bases to trimming and J lost 7 bases; unmatched junction nucleotides: 8. The germline V gene encodes CDR1 MNHEY and CDR2 SVGEGT. The CDR3 is CASSYPGTGGENEQFF. CDR3 sequence (DNA): TGTGCCAGCAGTTATCCCGGGACAGGGGGAGAAAATGAGCAGTTCTTC.

CDR3 coding DNA: TGTGCCAGCAGCTATCTGGGACGGACCTACACCGGGGAGCTGTTTTTT. Residues: CASSYLGRTYTGELFF. J is TRBJ2-2 and V is TRBV3-1, with D perhaps being TRBD1 or TRBD2 (5 bases each). The V end lost 5 bases, the J end lost 3 bases, and 16 bases lay between the germline ends. The CDR3 covers 16 residues. CDR1 is LGHDT and CDR2 is YNNKEL in the germline V gene (reference sequence).

V usage is TRBV6-2 or TRBV6-3 and J usage is TRBJ2-5, with a weak D call TRBD2 (5 bases). CDR1 is MNHEY and CDR2 is SVGEGT in the germline V gene. The CDR3 length is 13 residues. Trimming stripped 6 bases from V and 2 bases from J, with 10 bases between. The DNA of the CDR3 is TGTGCCAGCAGACGGGGTGTTCAAGAGACCCAGTACTTC. The encoded protein is CASRRGVQETQYF.

The chain links TRBV7-2 to TRBJ2-5, with D perhaps given as TRBD1 or TRBD2 (5 bases each). CDR1 is SGHTA, CDR2 FQGNSA, per germline. The V end lost 1 base, the J end lost 8 bases, and 17 bases lay between the germline ends. The CDR3 sequence is 15 residues long. As DNA, the CDR3 is TGTGCCAGCAGCTTAGTGGGGCTGCCCGGGGATACCCAGTACTTC. Protein sequence: CASSLVGLPGDTQYF.

This clonotype was recorded a few times. The CDR3 bases are TGTGCCAGCAGCCCCGTAGCCCTAGCGGGGGTTTCAGATACGCAGTATTTT. This translates into CASSPVALAGVSDTQYF. V usage is TRBV7-2 and J usage is TRBJ2-3, with TRBD2 matching over 10 bases. The V gene's germline CDR1 is SGHTA and CDR2 FQGNSA. The CDR3 length is 17 residues. The junction had 12 bases not matched to a gene; V was cut back by 5 bases and J by 4 bases.

The chain employs TRBV7-3 and TRBJ2-1, with 7 positions matching TRBD2. The CDR3 is 14 residues long. Germline CDR1 SGHTA, CDR2 FQGTGA. The junction had 3 bases not matched to a gene; V was cut back by 5 bases and J by 2 bases. The CDR3 DNA is TGTGCCAGCAGCGCTAGCGGCGCCTACAATGAGCAGTTCTTC. Protein sequence: CASSASGAYNEQFF.